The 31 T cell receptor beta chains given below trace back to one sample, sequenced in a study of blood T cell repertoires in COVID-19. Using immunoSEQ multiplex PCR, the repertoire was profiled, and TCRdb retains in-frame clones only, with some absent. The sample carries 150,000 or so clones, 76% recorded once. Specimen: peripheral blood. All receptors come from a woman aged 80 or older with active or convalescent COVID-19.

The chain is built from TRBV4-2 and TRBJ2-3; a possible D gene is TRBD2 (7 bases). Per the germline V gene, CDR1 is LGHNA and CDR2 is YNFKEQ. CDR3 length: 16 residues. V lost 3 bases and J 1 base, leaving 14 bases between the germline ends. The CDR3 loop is CASSQTRGPRTDTQYF. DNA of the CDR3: TGTGCCAGCAGCCAGACGCGGGGGCCGCGCACAGATACGCAGTATTTT.

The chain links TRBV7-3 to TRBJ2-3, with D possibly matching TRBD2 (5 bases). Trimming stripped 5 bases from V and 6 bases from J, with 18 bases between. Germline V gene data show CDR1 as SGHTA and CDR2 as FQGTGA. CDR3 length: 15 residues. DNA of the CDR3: TGTGCCAGCAGCGAGACGGGGTTTAAGACGGATACGCAGTATTTT. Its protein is CASSETGFKTDTQYF.

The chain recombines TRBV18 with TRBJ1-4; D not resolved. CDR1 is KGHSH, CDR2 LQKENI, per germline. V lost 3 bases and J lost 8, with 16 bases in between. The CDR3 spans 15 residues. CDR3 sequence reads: CASSPVREGSEKLFF. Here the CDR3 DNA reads TGTGCCAGCTCACCCGTCCGTGAAGGGAGCGAAAAACTGTTTTTT.

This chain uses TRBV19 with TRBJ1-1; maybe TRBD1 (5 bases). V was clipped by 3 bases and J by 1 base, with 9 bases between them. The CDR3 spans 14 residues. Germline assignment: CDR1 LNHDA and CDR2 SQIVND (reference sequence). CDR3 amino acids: CASSIPGGNTEAFF. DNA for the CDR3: TGTGCCAGTAGTATCCCCGGGGGGAACACTGAAGCTTTCTTT.

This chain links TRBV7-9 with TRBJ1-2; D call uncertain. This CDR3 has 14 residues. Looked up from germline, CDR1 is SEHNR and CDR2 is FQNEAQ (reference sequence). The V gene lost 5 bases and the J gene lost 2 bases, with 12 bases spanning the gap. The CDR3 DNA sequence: TGTGCCAGCAGCGGACTTGGGGAGAACTATGGCTACACCTTC. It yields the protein CASSGLGENYGYTF.

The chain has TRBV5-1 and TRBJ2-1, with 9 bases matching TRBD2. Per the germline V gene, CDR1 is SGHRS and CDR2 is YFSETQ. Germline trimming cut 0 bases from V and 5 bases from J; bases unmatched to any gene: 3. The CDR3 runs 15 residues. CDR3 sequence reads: CASSLAAGGDNEQFF. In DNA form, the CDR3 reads TGCGCCAGCAGCTTGGCCGCGGGAGGGGACAATGAGCAGTTCTTC. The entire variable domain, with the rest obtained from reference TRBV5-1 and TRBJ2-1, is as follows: KAGVTQTPRYLIKTRGQQVTLSCSPISGHRSVSWYQQTPGQGLQFLFEYFSETQRNKGNFPGRFSGRQFSNSRSEMNVSTLELGDSALYLCASSLAAGGDNEQFFGPGTRLTVL.

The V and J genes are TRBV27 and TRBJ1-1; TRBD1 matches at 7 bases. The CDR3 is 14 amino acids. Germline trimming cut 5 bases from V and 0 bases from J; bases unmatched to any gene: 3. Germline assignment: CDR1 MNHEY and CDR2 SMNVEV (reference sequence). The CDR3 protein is CASSPGQLNTEAFF. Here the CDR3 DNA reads TGTGCCAGCAGTCCGGGACAGCTGAACACTGAAGCTTTCTTT.

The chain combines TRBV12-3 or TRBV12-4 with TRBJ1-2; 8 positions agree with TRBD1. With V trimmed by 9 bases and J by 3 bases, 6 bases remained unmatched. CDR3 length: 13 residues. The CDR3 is CASSRTGYYGYTF. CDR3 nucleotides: TGTGCCAGTTCCCGGACAGGGTACTATGGCTACACCTTC.

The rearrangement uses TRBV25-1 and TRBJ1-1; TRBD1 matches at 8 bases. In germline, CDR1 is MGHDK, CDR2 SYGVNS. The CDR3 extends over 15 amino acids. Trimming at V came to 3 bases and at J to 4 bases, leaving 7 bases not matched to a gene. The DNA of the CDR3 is TGTGCCAGCAGTGAGCTTACAGGGGGACGCACTGAAGCTTTCTTT. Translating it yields CASSELTGGRTEAFF.

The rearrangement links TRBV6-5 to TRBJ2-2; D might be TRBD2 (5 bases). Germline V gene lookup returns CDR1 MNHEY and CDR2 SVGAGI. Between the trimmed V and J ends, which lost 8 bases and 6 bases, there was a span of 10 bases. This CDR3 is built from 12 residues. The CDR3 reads CASRGGPGELFF. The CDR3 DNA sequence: TGTGCCAGCCGAGGCGGGCCCGGGGAGCTGTTTTTT.

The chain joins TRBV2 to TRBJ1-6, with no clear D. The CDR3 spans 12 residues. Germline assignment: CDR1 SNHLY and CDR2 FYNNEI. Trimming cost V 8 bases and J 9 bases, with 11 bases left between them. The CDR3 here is CASRSLSSPLHF. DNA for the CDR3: TGTGCCAGCCGGTCATTAAGTTCACCCCTCCACTTT.

The DNA for the CDR3 is TGTGCCAGCGATGGGACAGGAGAGTATAGCAATCAGCCCCAGCATTTT. This sequence encodes CASDGTGEYSNQPQHF. The V gene is TRBV2, the J gene TRBJ1-5; 8 bases align to TRBD1. Germline CDR1 SNHLY, CDR2 FYNNEI. J gave up 0 bases and V 8 bases, and 9 bases lay outside the gene matches. The CDR3 has 16 amino acids.

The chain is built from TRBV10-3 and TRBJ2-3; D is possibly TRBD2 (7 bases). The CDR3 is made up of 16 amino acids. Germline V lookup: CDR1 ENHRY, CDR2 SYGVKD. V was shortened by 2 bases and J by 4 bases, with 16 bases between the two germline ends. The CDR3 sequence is CAISEGVGGEADTQYF. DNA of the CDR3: TGTGCCATCAGTGAGGGTGTAGGGGGGGAAGCAGATACGCAGTATTTT.

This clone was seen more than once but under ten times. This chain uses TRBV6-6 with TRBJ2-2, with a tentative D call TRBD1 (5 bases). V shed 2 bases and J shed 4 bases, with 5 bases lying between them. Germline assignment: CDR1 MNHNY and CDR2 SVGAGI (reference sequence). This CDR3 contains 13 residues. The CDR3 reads CASSYDSTGELFF. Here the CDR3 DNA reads TGTGCCAGCAGTTACGACAGCACCGGGGAGCTGTTTTTT.

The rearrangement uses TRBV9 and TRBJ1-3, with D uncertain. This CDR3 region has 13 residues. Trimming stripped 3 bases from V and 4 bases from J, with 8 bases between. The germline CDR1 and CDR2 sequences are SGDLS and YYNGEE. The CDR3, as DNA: TGTGCCAGCAGCGGGGCTTTAGGAAACACCATATATTTT. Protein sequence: CASSGALGNTIYF. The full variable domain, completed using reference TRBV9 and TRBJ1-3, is DSGVTQTPKHLITATGQRVTLRCSPRSGDLSVYWYQQSLDQGLQFLIQYYNGEERAKGNILERFSAQQFPDLHSELNLSSLELGDSALYFCASSGALGNTIYFGEGSWLTVV.

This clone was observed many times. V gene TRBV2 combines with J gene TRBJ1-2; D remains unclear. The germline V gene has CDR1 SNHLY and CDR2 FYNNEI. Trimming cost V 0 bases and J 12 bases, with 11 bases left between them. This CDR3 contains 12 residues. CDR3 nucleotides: TGTGCCAGCAGTGAAGCTTTAGCCCCGAACACCTTC. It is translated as CASSEALAPNTF.

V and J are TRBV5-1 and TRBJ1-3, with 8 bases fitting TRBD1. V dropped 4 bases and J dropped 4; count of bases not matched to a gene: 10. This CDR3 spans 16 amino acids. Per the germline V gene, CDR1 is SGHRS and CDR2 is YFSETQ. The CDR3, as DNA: TGCGCCAGCAGCGACGGACAGGGCACGGGAGGAAACACCATATATTTT. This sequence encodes CASSDGQGTGGNTIYF.

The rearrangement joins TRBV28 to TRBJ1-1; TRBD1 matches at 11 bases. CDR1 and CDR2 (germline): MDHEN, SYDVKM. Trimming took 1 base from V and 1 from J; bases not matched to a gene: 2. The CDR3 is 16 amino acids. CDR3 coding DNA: TGTGCCAGCAGTTTATATGGACAGGGGGCGAACACTGAAGCTTTCTTT. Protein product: CASSLYGQGANTEAFF.

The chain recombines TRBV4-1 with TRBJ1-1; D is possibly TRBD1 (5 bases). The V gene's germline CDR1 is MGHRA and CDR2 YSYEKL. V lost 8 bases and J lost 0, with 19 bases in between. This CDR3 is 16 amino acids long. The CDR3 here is CASQSREGLVNTEAFF. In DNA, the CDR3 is TGCGCCAGCCAGTCCAGGGAAGGGTTGGTGAACACTGAAGCTTTCTTT.

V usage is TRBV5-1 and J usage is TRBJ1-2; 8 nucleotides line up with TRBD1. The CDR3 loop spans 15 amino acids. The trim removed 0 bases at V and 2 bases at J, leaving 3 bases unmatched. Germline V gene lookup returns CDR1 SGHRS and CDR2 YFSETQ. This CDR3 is CASSLAGTGNYGYTF. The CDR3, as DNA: TGCGCCAGCAGCTTGGCCGGGACAGGAAACTATGGCTACACCTTC.

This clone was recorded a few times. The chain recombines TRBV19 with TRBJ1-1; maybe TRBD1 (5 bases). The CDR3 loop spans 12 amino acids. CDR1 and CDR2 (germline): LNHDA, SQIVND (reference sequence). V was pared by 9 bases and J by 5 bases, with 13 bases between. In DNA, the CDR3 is TGTGCCAGCATAAGTCGGGGGACTGAAGCTTTCTTT. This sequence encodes CASISRGTEAFF.

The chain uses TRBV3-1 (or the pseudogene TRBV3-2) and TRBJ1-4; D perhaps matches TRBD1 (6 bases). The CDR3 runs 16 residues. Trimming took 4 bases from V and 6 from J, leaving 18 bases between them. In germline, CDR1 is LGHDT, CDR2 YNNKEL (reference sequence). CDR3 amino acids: CASSPVVQGRDEKLFF. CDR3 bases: TGTGCCAGCAGCCCGGTGGTCCAGGGGCGCGATGAAAAACTGTTTTTT.

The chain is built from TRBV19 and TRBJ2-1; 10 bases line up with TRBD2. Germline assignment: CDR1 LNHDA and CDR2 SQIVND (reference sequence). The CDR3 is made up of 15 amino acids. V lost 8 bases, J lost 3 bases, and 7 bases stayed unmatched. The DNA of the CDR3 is TGTGCCAGTGTCGGTGGGACTAGCGACTACAATGAGCAGTTCTTC. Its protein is CASVGGTSDYNEQFF.

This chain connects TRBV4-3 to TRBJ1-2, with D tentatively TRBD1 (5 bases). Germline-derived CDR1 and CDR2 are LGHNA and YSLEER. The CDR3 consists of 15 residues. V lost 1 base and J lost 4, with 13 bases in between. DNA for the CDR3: TGCGCCAGCAGCCAAGCTAAGGCAGGGATCTATGGCTACACCTTC. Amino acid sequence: CASSQAKAGIYGYTF.

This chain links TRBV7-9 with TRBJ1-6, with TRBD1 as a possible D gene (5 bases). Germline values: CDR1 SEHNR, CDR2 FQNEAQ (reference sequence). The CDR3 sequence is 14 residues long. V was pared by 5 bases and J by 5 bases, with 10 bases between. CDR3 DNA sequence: TGTGCCAGCAGCATGACAGACAATAATTCACCCCTCCACTTT. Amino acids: CASSMTDNNSPLHF.

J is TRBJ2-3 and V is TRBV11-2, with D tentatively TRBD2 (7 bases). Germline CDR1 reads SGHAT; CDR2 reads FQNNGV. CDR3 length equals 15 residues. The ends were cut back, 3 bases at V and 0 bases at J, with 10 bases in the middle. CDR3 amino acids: CASSLGGLSTDTQYF. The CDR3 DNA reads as TGTGCCAGCAGCTTGGGGGGGCTGAGCACAGATACGCAGTATTTT.

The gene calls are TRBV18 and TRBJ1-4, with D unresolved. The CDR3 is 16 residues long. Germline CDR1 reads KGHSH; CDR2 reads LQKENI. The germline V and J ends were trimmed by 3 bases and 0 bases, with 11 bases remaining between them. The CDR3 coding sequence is TGTGCCAGCTCACCCCAGAGGAGTGCAACTAATGAAAAACTGTTTTTT. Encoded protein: CASSPQRSATNEKLFF.

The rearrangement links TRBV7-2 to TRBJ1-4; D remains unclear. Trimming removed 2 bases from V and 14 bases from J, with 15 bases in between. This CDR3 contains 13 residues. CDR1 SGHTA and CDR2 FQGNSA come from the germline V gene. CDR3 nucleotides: TGTGCCAGCAGCTTAACTTCGAGCGGCCCCCTGTTTTTT. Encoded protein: CASSLTSSGPLFF.

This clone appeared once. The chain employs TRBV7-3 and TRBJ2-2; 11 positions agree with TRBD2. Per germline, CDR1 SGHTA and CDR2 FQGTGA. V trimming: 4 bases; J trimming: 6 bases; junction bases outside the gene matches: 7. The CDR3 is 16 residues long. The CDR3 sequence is CASSYSGGAVPGELFF. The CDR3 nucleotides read TGTGCCAGCAGCTATAGCGGGGGGGCCGTCCCCGGGGAGCTGTTTTTT.

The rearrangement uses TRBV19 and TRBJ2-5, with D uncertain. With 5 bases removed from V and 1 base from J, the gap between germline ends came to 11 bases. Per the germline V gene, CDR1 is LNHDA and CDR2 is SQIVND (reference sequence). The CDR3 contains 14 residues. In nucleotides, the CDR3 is TGTGCCAGTAGTTTCTCCGGGTTCCAAGAGACCCAGTACTTC. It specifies CASSFSGFQETQYF.

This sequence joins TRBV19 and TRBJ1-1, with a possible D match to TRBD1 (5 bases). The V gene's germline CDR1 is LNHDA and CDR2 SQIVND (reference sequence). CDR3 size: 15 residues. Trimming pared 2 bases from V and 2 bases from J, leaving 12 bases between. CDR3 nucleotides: TGTGCCAGTAGTATAATTGGGGGAGGAAACACTGAAGCTTTCTTT. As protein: CASSIIGGGNTEAFF.